Listed here are 9 T cell receptor beta chains from one sample, sequenced in a study of cytomegalovirus exposure and HLA in healthy donors (TCRdb year 2017). The library came from the immunoSEQ multiplex PCR assay. The multiplex PCR relied on a mix of 60 forward primers for TCR Vbeta segments and 13 reverse primers for TCR Jbeta segments. The table comes from immuneACCESS by way of TCRdb, which keeps in-frame sequences with V and J called. Part of the clones is missing from these tables; in studies checked, under half for an unresolved V gene and the rest for unknown reasons. The sample table holds 90,000 or so clones, of which over 70% were seen once. The biggest ten clones account for 32% of the sample. Input material: PBMCs. The receptors were sampled from a man aged 45-65 years in good health and CMV-seropositive.

The table lists this clone with a few counts. The rearrangement uses TRBV7-9 and TRBJ2-6, with no clear D. The CDR3 length is 15 residues. From germline, CDR1 is SEHNR and CDR2 FQNEAQ (reference sequence). Trimming pared 0 bases from V and 0 bases from J, leaving 3 bases between. The CDR3 spells CASSLAYSGANVLTF. CDR3 nucleotides: TGTGCCAGCAGCTTAGCATACTCTGGGGCCAACGTCCTGACTTTC.

The rearrangement joins TRBV9 to TRBJ2-1, with TRBD2 identical over 9 bases. The V and J ends lost 4 bases and 6 bases, in that order; junction bases with no gene match: 5. Germline assignment: CDR1 SGDLS and CDR2 YYNGEE. This CDR3 comprises 14 residues. The CDR3 nucleotides read TGTGCCAGCAGCTCGACTAGCGGACCCAATGAGCAGTTCTTC. As protein: CASSSTSGPNEQFF.

The V and J genes are TRBV12-5 and TRBJ2-7; D is ambiguous. This CDR3 region has 13 residues. Germline-derived CDR1 and CDR2 are LGHNT and FRNRAP. Trimming took 1 base from V and 4 from J, leaving 8 bases between them. The CDR3 here is CASGLGGEYEQYF. The CDR3 DNA is TGTGCTAGTGGTTTGGGAGGAGAGTACGAGCAGTACTTC.

The V call is TRBV21-1, the J call TRBJ1-5. TRBV21-1 is deemed a pseudogene. The CDR3 consists of 14 residues. For the CDR3, the DNA is TGTGCCAGCAGCAAAGGGGTTAGCCCCGGGCCCCAGCATTTT. It specifies CASSKGVSPGPQHF.

This clone has only a few counts. The V and J genes are TRBV5-6 and TRBJ2-7; 15 bases are shared with TRBD2. Germline trimming cut 4 bases from V and 6 bases from J; bases unmatched to any gene: 5. Germline loops: CDR1 SGHDT, CDR2 YYEEEE. The CDR3 is 15 amino acids. CDR3 sequence: CASSTGLAGGFEQYF. The DNA of the CDR3 is TGTGCCAGCAGCACGGGACTAGCGGGAGGTTTCGAGCAGTACTTC.

This sequence joins TRBV6-5 and TRBJ1-1; D not certain. The CDR3 sequence is 13 residues long. The V gene's germline CDR1 is MNHEY and CDR2 SVGAGI. Trimming stripped 6 bases from V and 2 bases from J, with 10 bases between. CDR3 loop: CASRRAGNTEAFF. The CDR3 coding sequence is TGTGCCAGCAGACGAGCGGGCAACACTGAAGCTTTCTTT.

This chain uses TRBV29-1 with TRBJ2-2; 8 bases map to TRBD2. Unmatched junction bases numbered 14, after V lost 7 bases and J lost 1 base. This CDR3 comprises 17 residues. Germline V gene lookup returns CDR1 SQVTM and CDR2 ANQGSEA. For the CDR3, the DNA is TGCAGCGCCCGACTACGGCGGGGGGCGCGGAACACCGGGGAGCTGTTTTTT. Amino acid sequence: CSARLRRGARNTGELFF.

This chain links TRBV4-2 with TRBJ1-5; D ambiguous. V was clipped by 1 base and J by 7 bases, with 14 bases between them. Germline V gene sequence: CDR1 LGHNA, CDR2 YNFKEQ. CDR3 size: 15 residues. CDR3 region: CASSQGGVRLQPQHF. The CDR3 nucleotides read TGTGCCAGCAGCCAAGGCGGTGTCCGCCTGCAGCCCCAGCATTTT.

This clone was picked up a small number of times. The gene calls are TRBV2 and TRBJ2-1, with D possibly matching TRBD2 (6 bases). Trimming left V 1 base short and J 4 bases short, with 8 bases between. Germline V lookup: CDR1 SNHLY, CDR2 FYNNEI. The CDR3 extends over 14 amino acids. Here the CDR3 reads CASSEDGGYNEQFF. The CDR3 nucleotides read TGTGCCAGCAGTGAAGACGGGGGATACAATGAGCAGTTCTTC.